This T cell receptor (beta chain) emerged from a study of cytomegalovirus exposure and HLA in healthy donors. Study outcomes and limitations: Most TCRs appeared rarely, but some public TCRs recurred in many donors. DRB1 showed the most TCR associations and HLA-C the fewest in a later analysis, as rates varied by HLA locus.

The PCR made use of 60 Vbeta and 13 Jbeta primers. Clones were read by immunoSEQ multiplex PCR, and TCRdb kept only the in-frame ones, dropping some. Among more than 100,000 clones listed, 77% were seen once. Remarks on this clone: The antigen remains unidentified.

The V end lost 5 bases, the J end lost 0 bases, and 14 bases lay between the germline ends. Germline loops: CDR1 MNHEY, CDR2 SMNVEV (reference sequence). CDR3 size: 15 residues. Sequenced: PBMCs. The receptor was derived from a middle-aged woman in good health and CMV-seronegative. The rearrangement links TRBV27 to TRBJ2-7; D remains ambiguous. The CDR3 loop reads CASSTRVADSYEQYF. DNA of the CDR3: TGTGCCAGCAGTACCCGGGTGGCAGACTCCTACGAGCAGTACTTC.